Here is one TCR beta chain with its context. Trimming shortened V by 6 bases and J by 4 bases, and 12 bases separated the two germline ends. The CDR3 runs 13 residues. CDR1 is MNHNY and CDR2 is SVGAGI in the germline V gene (reference sequence). The data are from a study of response to subunit inactivated influenza vaccine. TCRdb reanalysed the RT-PCR reads using MiXCR and keeps one entry per CDR3 protein. The table includes around 790,000 distinct CDR3 sequences, 21% detected once. This receptor was obtained from a man aged 45 to 65 who received an inactivated influenza vaccine. Sample: PBMCs from blood, taken around 5 days after vaccination. The chain couples TRBV6-6 to TRBJ1-1; D unclear. CDR3 loop: CASSPSSVTEAFF. In DNA, the CDR3 is TGTGCCAGCAGCCCGTCTTCGGTCACTGAAGCTTTCTTT.